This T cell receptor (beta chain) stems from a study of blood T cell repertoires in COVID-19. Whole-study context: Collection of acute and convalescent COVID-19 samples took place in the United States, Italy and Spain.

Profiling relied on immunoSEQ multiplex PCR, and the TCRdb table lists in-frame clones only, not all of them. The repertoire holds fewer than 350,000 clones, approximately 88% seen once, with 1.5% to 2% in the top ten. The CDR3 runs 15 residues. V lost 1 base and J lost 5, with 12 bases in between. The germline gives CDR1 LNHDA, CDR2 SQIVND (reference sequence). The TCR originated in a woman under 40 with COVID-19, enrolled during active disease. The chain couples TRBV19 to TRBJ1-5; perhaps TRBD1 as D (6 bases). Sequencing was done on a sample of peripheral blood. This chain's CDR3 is CASSIGTVVHQPQHF. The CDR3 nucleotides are TGTGCCAGTAGTATAGGGACAGTAGTTCATCAGCCCCAGCATTTT.